Included here is one TCR beta chain sequence, with context. Its antigen is currently unknown. The entry originates in a study of Tregs in tolerant kidney transplant recipients. Points from the study as a whole: The small number of patients limits these findings pending further validation.

Repertoires were generated with immunoSEQ multiplex PCR, while TCRdb's copy carries only in-frame clones and drops some. Of more than 75,000 clones detected, roughly 93% appear once; the ten largest clones hold 0.35% to 0.55%. Thawed PBMCs were FACS-sorted into unstimulated CD4+CD25+CD127- regulatory T cells, CD4+CD25- non-regulatory cells, CD4 and CD8 cells. This sequence was found in a human donor who received a combined kidney and bone marrow transplant. The sample consisted of CD4+ T cells from blood, taken before the transplant.

DNA for the CDR3: TGTGCCAGCAGCTTATCCCGGGGAGCTAACTATGGCTACACCTTC. Translating gives CASSLSRGANYGYTF. The chain employs TRBV7-2 and TRBJ1-2; D gene uncertain. From germline, CDR1 is SGHTA and CDR2 FQGNSA. V was trimmed by 2 bases and J by 0 bases, leaving 10 bases between them. The CDR3 sequence is 15 residues long.